This note documents a single T cell receptor beta chain sequence. The participants were between roughly 18 and 100 years old and came from 24 US areas. Looked up from germline, CDR1 is SGHTA and CDR2 is FQGNSA. The CDR3 is 18 residues long. V lost 2 bases, J lost 7 bases, and 19 bases stayed unmatched. This sample was taken from a study of blood T cell repertoires in COVID-19. Looking at the study overall: The cDNA or gDNA used as material had been derived from T cells, B-cell-depleted T cells, or PBMCs.

Per the authors' pipeline: Estimation of nucleated cell counts was performed using reference gene primer amplification. Sequenced by immunoSEQ multiplex PCR; TCRdb stores in-frame clones only, minus some. The V and J calls and the clone size are those of that table, but D and trimming were determined from the DNA. The data contain about 170,000 clones, about 86% of them seen just once; the ten biggest clones take up less than 4%. The V and J genes are TRBV7-2 and TRBJ2-5; 7 bases are shared with TRBD1. This TCR was recovered from a woman in her fifties or sixties in a cohort exposed to, infected with or recovered from COVID-19 (not recorded which). Sequenced material: PBMCs or T cells enriched from blood (not recorded which). CDR3 nucleotide sequence: TGTGCCAGCAGCTTATTCAATACCAGACAGGGAGATAGAGCGACCCAGTACTTC. It codes for CASSLFNTRQGDRATQYF.